The 22 T cell receptor beta chains reported below all come from one sample, sequenced in a study of CD8 T cells in Susac syndrome. Reverse transcription of roughly 0.5 to 1 ug RNA was performed with random hexamers. TCRdb re-analysed the immunoSEQ multiplex PCR reads in MiXCR, keeping a single row per CDR3 protein. The data contain 150,000 or so distinct CDR3 sequences, 85% to 95% of them singletons. The sequenced sample was CD4+ T cells from PBMCs. The receptors originated from a human donor with Susac syndrome.

The chain is built from TRBV12-3 or TRBV12-4 and TRBJ1-5; D is uncertain. The CDR3 has 15 amino acids. V gave up 3 bases and J gave up 9 bases, with 18 bases separating them. DNA of the CDR3: TGTGCCAGCAGTTTGGGGAGGAACGAACGATCGCCCCAGCATTTT. It encodes CASSLGRNERSPQHF.

In its sample, this clonotype was seen a few times. V and J are TRBV30 and TRBJ2-2, with D unclear. The V gene lost 1 base and the J gene lost 5 bases, with 8 bases spanning the gap. This CDR3 comprises 13 residues. CDR1 is GTSNPN and CDR2 is SVGIG in the germline V gene (reference sequence). The CDR3 bases are TGTGCCTGGAGTGCCGAAAGAACCGGGGAGCTGTTTTTT. Its translation is CAWSAERTGELFF.

The chain recombines TRBV7-8 with TRBJ2-4; maybe TRBD1 (5 bases). V was clipped by 0 bases and J by 7 bases, with 10 bases between them. The CDR3 spans 14 residues. Germline V gene sequence: CDR1 SGHVS, CDR2 FQNEAQ. CDR3 loop: CASSLAGAGNIQYF. In DNA, the CDR3 is TGTGCCAGCAGCTTAGCGGGTGCAGGGAACATTCAGTACTTC.

This rearrangement joins TRBV20-1 to TRBJ1-1, with D possibly being TRBD1 (5 bases). The CDR3 is 14 amino acids. Trimming shortened V by 3 bases and J by 7 bases, and 18 bases separated the two germline ends. The germline CDR1 and CDR2 sequences are DFQATT and SNEGSKA (reference sequence). CDR3 sequence (DNA): TGCAGTGCTAGGGTCGCGGCAGGGAGGAATGAAGCTTTCTTT. Its translation: CSARVAAGRNEAFF.

V gene TRBV6-4 combines with J gene TRBJ1-1; TRBD1 matches 7 bases. CDR3 length equals 13 residues. With V trimmed by 3 bases and J by 11 bases, 9 bases remained unmatched. Germline V gene data show CDR1 as MRHNA and CDR2 as SNTAGT. CDR3 residues: CASSEIVQGPAFF. The DNA of the CDR3 is TGTGCCAGCAGTGAGATCGTACAGGGGCCCGCTTTCTTT.

The J gene is TRBJ1-1, the V gene TRBV29-1, with D uncertain. Trimming removed 6 bases from V and 4 bases from J, with 9 bases in between. Looked up from germline, CDR1 is SQVTM and CDR2 is ANQGSEA. The CDR3 is made up of 11 amino acids. The CDR3 sequence is CSVVQFTEAFF. Here the CDR3 DNA reads TGCAGCGTGGTACAGTTCACTGAAGCTTTCTTT.

This chain links TRBV14 with TRBJ2-5; D unresolved. CDR3 length: 12 residues. Germline-derived CDR1 and CDR2 are SGHDN and FVKESK. The CDR3 sequence is CASAFGQETQYF. The CDR3 nucleotides read TGTGCTTCAGCGTTCGGCCAAGAGACCCAGTACTTC.

The V call is TRBV3-1, the J call TRBJ2-7; 8 bases map to TRBD2. The V segment lost 2 bases and the J segment 2 bases; nucleotides outside the gene matches: 5. CDR3 length equals 15 residues. Germline-derived CDR1 and CDR2 are LGHDT and YNNKEL (reference sequence). This CDR3 reads CASSQRAGVAYEQYF. The CDR3 DNA is TGTGCCAGCAGCCAAAGAGCGGGAGTAGCCTACGAGCAGTACTTC.

CDR3 nucleotides: TGTGCCAGCACCCTCGGGACGGACTCCGGTTCACCCCTCCACTTT. This codes for CASTLGTDSGSPLHF. This sequence joins TRBV12-3 or TRBV12-4 and TRBJ1-6; D perhaps matches TRBD1 (5 bases). V gave up 7 bases and J gave up 9 bases, with 19 bases separating them. This CDR3 contains 15 residues.

The chain combines TRBV7-2 with TRBJ2-6; 12 positions match TRBD2. This CDR3 is built from 18 residues. J lost 2 bases, V lost 5 bases, and 7 bases had no gene match. The germline CDR1 and CDR2 sequences are SGHTA and FQGNSA. The CDR3 DNA reads TGTGCCAGCAGCCGGGTACTAGCGGGAGGTCCTGGGGCCAACGTCCTGACTTTC. Protein: CASSRVLAGGPGANVLTF.

The CDR3 spells CASSQLSTLSLNQPQHF. In DNA form, the CDR3 reads TGTGCCAGCAGCCAATTATCTACCCTCAGTTTGAATCAGCCCCAGCATTTT. This chain connects TRBV16 to TRBJ1-5; D is unclear. Per the germline V gene, CDR1 is KGHSY and CDR2 is FQNENV. Trimming cost V 1 base and J 4 bases, with 17 bases left between them. The CDR3 is made up of 17 amino acids. Full variable domain (rest looked up from reference TRBV16 and TRBJ1-5): GEEVAQTPKHLVRGEGQKAKLYCAPIKGHSYVFWYQQVLKNEFKFLISFQNENVFDETGMPKERFSAKCLPNSPCSLEIQATKLEDSAVYFCASSQLSTLSLNQPQHFGDGTRLSIL.

The rearrangement uses TRBV6-4 and TRBJ1-1; D not certain. The CDR3 has 11 residues. The V end lost 7 bases, the J end lost 6 bases, and 9 bases lay between the germline ends. Per the germline V gene, CDR1 is MRHNA and CDR2 is SNTAGT. DNA for the CDR3: TGTGCCAGCAACCGAATGCCTGAAGCTTTCTTT. Translation gives CASNRMPEAFF.

The CDR3 spells CATSRDLSNTGELFF. The CDR3 DNA is TGTGCCACCAGCAGAGATCTTTCTAACACCGGGGAGCTGTTTTTT. V gene TRBV15 combines with J gene TRBJ2-2, with D unresolved. This CDR3 spans 15 amino acids. Trimming left V 0 bases short and J 2 bases short, with 7 bases between. From germline, CDR1 is LNHNV and CDR2 YYDKDF (reference sequence). The full variable domain, with the rest looked up from reference TRBV15 and TRBJ2-2, is DAMVIQNPRYQVTQFGKPVTLSCSQTLNHNVMYWYQQKSSQAPKLLFHYYDKDFNNEADTPDNFQSRRPNTSFCFLDIRSPGLGDTAMYLCATSRDLSNTGELFFGEGSRLTVL.

The chain uses TRBV3-1 and TRBJ2-5, with no clear D. This CDR3 contains 14 residues. V dropped 0 bases and J dropped 4 bases, with 9 bases sitting between them. Germline V lookup: CDR1 LGHDT, CDR2 YNNKEL (reference sequence). The chain's CDR3 is CASSQDLMGETQYF. The CDR3 DNA follows: TGTGCCAGCAGCCAAGATCTGATGGGAGAGACCCAGTACTTC.

This CDR3 is CSAPRSYNQPQHF. CDR3 DNA sequence: TGCAGTGCTCCCCGGTCCTACAATCAGCCCCAGCATTTT. This rearrangement joins TRBV20-1 to TRBJ1-5; D ambiguous. The CDR3 sequence is 13 residues long. The ends were cut back, 5 bases at V and 3 bases at J, with 11 bases in the middle. Germline lookup yields CDR1 DFQATT and CDR2 SNEGSKA (reference sequence).

This sequence joins TRBV20-1 and TRBJ2-7; D gene unclear. The CDR3 extends over 13 amino acids. Germline V gene data show CDR1 as DFQATT and CDR2 as SNEGSKA (reference sequence). Deletions cut 7 bases from V and 0 bases from J, with 13 bases between. For the CDR3, the DNA is TGCAGTGGTGTAACCTACCGCTCCTACGAGCAGTACTTC. Protein product: CSGVTYRSYEQYF.

The CDR3: CASSEDQYSGYTF. In DNA, the CDR3 is TGTGCCAGCAGTGAAGATCAGTACAGCGGCTACACCTTC. The chain employs TRBV2 and TRBJ1-2; D uncertain. From germline, CDR1 is SNHLY and CDR2 FYNNEI. V lost 1 base, J lost 8 bases, and 11 bases lay in between. The CDR3 runs to 13 residues.

The chain carries TRBV7-2 and TRBJ2-3, with TRBD2 matching 12 bases. CDR3 length: 16 residues. Germline V gene data show CDR1 as SGHTA and CDR2 as FQGNSA. The J segment lost 5 bases and the V segment lost 2 bases, leaving 5 bases of the junction unmatched. The CDR3: CASSLTWTSGVDTQYF. CDR3 nucleotide sequence: TGTGCCAGCAGCTTAACCTGGACTAGCGGGGTAGATACGCAGTATTTT.

The gene calls are TRBV7-6 and TRBJ2-7, with D possibly matching TRBD2 (5 bases). Trimming cost V 5 bases and J 3 bases, with 17 bases left between them. The CDR3 spans 15 residues. The germline gives CDR1 SGHVS, CDR2 FNYEAQ. The CDR3 DNA is TGTGCCAGCAGCCCCCGATCTATCCGGGGCTACGAGCAGTACTTC. Its protein is CASSPRSIRGYEQYF.

V and J are TRBV20-1 and TRBJ2-5; no reliable D call. The CDR3 consists of 15 residues. Trimming pared 0 bases from V and 5 bases from J, leaving 16 bases between. CDR1 DFQATT and CDR2 SNEGSKA come from the germline V gene (reference sequence). CDR3 sequence reads: CSAREGSAWVETQYF. Here the CDR3 DNA reads TGCAGTGCTAGAGAGGGGTCAGCCTGGGTCGAGACCCAGTACTTC.

The CDR3 loop is CASSEVGQDQPQHF. In DNA, the CDR3 is TGTGCCAGCAGTGAAGTTGGACAGGATCAGCCCCAGCATTTT. The chain is built from TRBV2 and TRBJ1-5, with 7 bases lining up with TRBD1. The germline V gene encodes CDR1 SNHLY and CDR2 FYNNEI. Unmatched junction bases numbered 2, after V lost 1 base and J lost 5 bases. CDR3 size: 14 residues.

This clonotype was observed a single time. CDR3 loop: CASRTEAGNTGELFF. In DNA form, the CDR3 reads TGTGCCAGCAGAACCGAAGCGGGAAACACCGGGGAGCTGTTTTTT. This rearrangement joins TRBV12-3 or TRBV12-4 to TRBJ2-2, with 7 bases matching TRBD2. V gave up 6 bases and J gave up 2 bases; unmatched junction bases: 6. The CDR3 extends over 15 amino acids.